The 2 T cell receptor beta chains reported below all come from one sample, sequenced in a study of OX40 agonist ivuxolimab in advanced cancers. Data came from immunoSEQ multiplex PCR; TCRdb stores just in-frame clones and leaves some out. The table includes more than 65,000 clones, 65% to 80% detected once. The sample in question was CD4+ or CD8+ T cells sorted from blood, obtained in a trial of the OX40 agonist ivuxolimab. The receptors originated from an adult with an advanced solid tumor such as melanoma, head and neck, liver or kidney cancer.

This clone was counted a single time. CDR3 sequence reads: CASRDRASYNEQFF. CDR3 DNA: TGTGCCAGCAGAGACAGGGCATCCTACAATGAGCAGTTCTTC. This chain connects TRBV2 to TRBJ2-1; TRBD1 agrees at 7 bases. The CDR3 consists of 14 residues. V lost 6 bases, J lost 1 base, and 3 bases stayed unmatched. CDR1 is SNHLY and CDR2 is FYNNEI in the germline V gene. Looking up the rest from reference TRBV2 and TRBJ2-1 gives the full variable domain: EPEVTQTPSHQVTQMGQEVILRCVPISNHLYFYWYRQILGQKVEFLVSFYNNEISEKSEIFDDQFSVERPDGSNFTLKIRSTKLEDSAMYFCASRDRASYNEQFFGPGTRLTVL.

CDR3 region: CASRPPGSRNEQYF. The CDR3 DNA follows: TGTGCCAGCAGGCCGCCCGGGTCCCGGAACGAGCAGTACTTC. V gene TRBV6-6 combines with J gene TRBJ2-7; the D is unclear. The germline gives CDR1 MNHNY, CDR2 SVGAGI (reference sequence). V shed 6 bases and J shed 5 bases, with 17 bases lying between them. This CDR3 spans 14 amino acids.